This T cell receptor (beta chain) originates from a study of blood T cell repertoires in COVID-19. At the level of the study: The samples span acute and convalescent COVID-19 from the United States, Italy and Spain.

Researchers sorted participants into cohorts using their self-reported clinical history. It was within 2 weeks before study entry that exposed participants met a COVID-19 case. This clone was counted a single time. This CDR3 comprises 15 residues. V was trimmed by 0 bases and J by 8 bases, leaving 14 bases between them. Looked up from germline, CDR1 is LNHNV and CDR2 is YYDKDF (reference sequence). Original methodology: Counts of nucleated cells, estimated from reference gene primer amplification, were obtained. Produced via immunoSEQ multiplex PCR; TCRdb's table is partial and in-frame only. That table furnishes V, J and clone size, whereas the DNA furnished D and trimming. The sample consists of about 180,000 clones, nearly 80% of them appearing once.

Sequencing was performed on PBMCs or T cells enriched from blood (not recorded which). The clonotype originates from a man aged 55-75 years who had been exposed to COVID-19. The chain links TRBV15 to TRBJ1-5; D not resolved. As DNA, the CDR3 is TGTGCCACCAGCAGAGATCCCCGCCGCTCGGAGCCCCAGCATTTT. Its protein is CATSRDPRRSEPQHF.